This T cell receptor (beta chain) emerged from a study of Ad26.COV2.S vaccination and SARS-CoV-2 variants. About the research overall: Participants got Ad26.COV2.S intramuscularly, once or twice 56 days apart. Study-wide findings and caveats: The study found similar non-spike TCR breadth in vaccine and placebo recipients. Spike-specific TCR breadth was greater in vaccine than placebo recipients. Vaccinees reportedly had broad spike-specific CD8+ and CD4+ T cell responses.

This clone was counted once. The antigen is undetermined. Treatment described: approximately 18 received Ad26.COV2.S at low or high dose, single or two shots; about 5 received placebo; per-sample allocation not given. Day 63 following the first vaccine or placebo injection was when the samples were taken. Germline CDR1 and CDR2: MNHNS and SASEGT. V was pared by 2 bases and J by 4 bases, with 9 bases between. The CDR3 is made up of 14 amino acids. Measured with immunoSEQ multiplex PCR; TCRdb has only the in-frame clones, and not every one. The sample lists 200,000 to 300,000 clones, around nine tenths occurring once.

The sequence was collected from a person between 18 and 60 years old who received the Ad26.COV2.S COVID-19 vaccine or a placebo. The rearrangement joins TRBV6-1 to TRBJ1-5; D unresolved. The input for sequencing was peripheral blood, taken in a trial of Ad26.COV2.S vaccine versus placebo. The CDR3 DNA reads TGTGCCAGCAGTGAACGAGGAGCAAATCAGCCCCAGCATTTT. It codes for CASSERGANQPQHF.